This TCR beta chain originates from a study of early stage breast cancer tumors (dated by TCRdb to about 2017). About the investigation overall: Of the roughly 15 invasive breast tumors, twelve were found to be estrogen receptor-positive, progesterone receptor-positive and HER2-negative. About 70% of the 12 ER+/PR+/HER2- tumors were invasive ductal carcinomas, while the other four were invasive lobular carcinomas. On average, each sample had approximately 9.2-fold read coverage. Across all samples, about 3,000,000 templates representing approximately 1 million unique clonotypes were detected.

Including the terminal cysteine and phenylalanine, the CDR3 comprises 16 residues. Just the 48-base CDR3 DNA is kept, in frame starting at base 1. The junction shows trimming of 5 bases on V and 2 bases on J, and the gene matches do not reach 5 bases of it. The germline V gene (reference sequence) sets CDR1 to PRHDT and CDR2 to FYEKMQ. General findings and caveats noted by the study authors: The small cohort size prevented analysis by tumor subtype. Greater similarity was observed between blood and normal breast repertoires than between blood and tumor repertoires, and tumor was distinguished from normal in about 90% of the 16 patients when each tissue was compared with blood. Enriched TCRB sequences shared across patients were found to be mostly commonly generated sequences that were unlikely to play an important role in the tumor microenvironment. Compared with adjacent normal breast tissue, tumors had higher clonality and 2 to 3-fold greater T cell density. Bulk genomic DNA sequencing of unsorted cells missed chain pairing and functional markers such as CD4, CD8 and FOXP3.

Each sample was amplified in two independent genomic DNA replicates, using 0.5 ug for blood and around 1.4 ug for tumor or normal breast. TCRB sequencing of genomic DNA was carried out with the ImmunoSeq Intro kit according to the manufacturer's instructions. Multiplex PCR was run for roughly 29 cycles using proprietary primers and spike-in control sequences for absolute quantification. Single-end 150-bp reads were used to sequence an 87-bp fragment spanning the CDR3 and the flanking V and J genes. Each lane of an Illumina MiSeq running version 3.0 chemistry carried seven multiplexed samples, with two replicates apiece. The paper's data handling went like this. Raw data were processed with the vendor's proprietary pipeline, and both replicates were merged into a single result per sample. A clonotype was defined as productive rearrangements that share the same V-gene family, CDR3 amino acid sequence and J-gene segment. To compute clonality, the normalized Shannon entropy (Pielou evenness) of TCRB abundances was subtracted from 1. T cell density was estimated as total templates divided by the number of input cells, with the number of input cells inferred from the DNA input amount. Recon, run with its default parameters, was used to estimate overall repertoire diversity and clonality. Clonotypes with over 0.1% abundance in tumor and at least 32-fold higher abundance in tumor than in normal breast were defined as tumor-enriched. The table comes from immuneACCESS by way of TCRdb, which keeps in-frame sequences with V and J called. Part of the clones is missing from these tables; in studies checked, under half for an unresolved V gene and the rest for unknown reasons. V and J calls and clone size are those listed in that table; D and trimming were worked out from the DNA. This sample lists about 69,000 clones; approximately 80% were detected once. Of the sample, about 4.4% is held by the ten largest clones.

This clone has a single count. The target of this receptor is not known. Nothing much larger sits one base from this clone, and base qualities are not available. The study profiled bulk TCR beta-chain repertoires in matched peripheral blood, tumor and adjacent normal breast tissue taken from about 16 patients with early-stage breast cancer. Before surgery, about 5-11 mL of whole blood was collected in EDTA tubes and processed within 2 hours. Peripheral blood mononuclear cells were isolated by Ficoll-Paque centrifugation in SepMate-50 tubes. PBMCs were cryopreserved in roughly 90% FBS with roughly 10% DMSO in aliquots of 2 to 4 million cells and stored in liquid nitrogen. The Qiagen AllPrep DNA/RNA Mini kit was used for genomic DNA extraction.

The chain uses TRBV13 and TRBJ2-7; the junction holds 14 bases that match TRBD2. The sequenced sample was blood. The clonotype was recovered from a person aged 35-50 years with breast cancer. The nucleotide sequence is TGTGCCAGCAGCGTTGGACTAGCGGGAGGAACCTACGAGCAGTACTTC. This sequence encodes CASSVGLAGGTYEQYF. When the CDR3 is completed using the reference TRBV13 and TRBJ2-7 genes on either side, the full variable domain is AAGVIQSPRHLIKEKRETATLKCYPIPRHDTVYWYQQGPGQDPQFLISFYEKMQSDKGSIPDRFSAQQFSDYHSELNMSSLELGDSALYFCASSVGLAGGTYEQYFGPGTRLTVT.